This section outlines one T cell receptor beta chain sequence together with its context. This specimen belongs to a study of CD8 T cells in Susac syndrome. The trim removed 3 bases at V and 6 bases at J, leaving 5 bases unmatched. Germline CDR1 SNHLY, CDR2 FYNNEI. The CDR3 runs 15 residues. With random hexamers, reverse transcription was performed on 0.5 to 1 ug of RNA. Using its own MiXCR run on the immunoSEQ multiplex PCR reads, TCRdb lists one record per CDR3 protein. The sample contains around 200,000 distinct CDR3 sequences, approximately 95% of which appear only once. V usage is TRBV2 and J usage is TRBJ2-1, with 10 nucleotides matching TRBD2. This TCR derives from a human donor in good health. The specimen was CD4+ T cells from PBMCs. The CDR3 region has the DNA TGTGCCAGCAGTGATCCGGGACTAGCGCGCAATGAGCAGTTCTTC. Protein product: CASSDPGLARNEQFF. Combining the CDR3 with reference TRBV2 and TRBJ2-1 gives the whole variable domain EPEVTQTPSHQVTQMGQEVILRCVPISNHLYFYWYRQILGQKVEFLVSFYNNEISEKSEIFDDQFSVERPDGSNFTLKIRSTKLEDSAMYFCASSDPGLARNEQFFGPGTRLTVL.